The 13 T cell receptor beta chains reported below all come from one sample, sequenced in a study of low-dose radiotherapy and immunotherapy resistance in tumors. Time point described: after trial treatment. Indicated treatment: LDRT plus nivolumab, ipilimumab, low-dose cyclophosphamide and aspirin (RACIN trial). Alpha- and beta-chain coverage of first-strand cDNA came from TRAV- and TRBV-specific primers. The TCRs were subjected to amplification over approximately 18 PCR cycles employing a constant-region primer in conjunction with a V-primer adapter. MiXCR was run by TCRdb on the reads, yielding one entry per CDR3 protein. The sample lists approximately 45,000 distinct CDR3 sequences, 25% to 30% occurring once. Sequencing was performed on PBMCs, taken after low-dose radiotherapy plus immunotherapy. All receptors come from a male donor with prostate cancer.

There are many counts of this clonotype. The chain links TRBV7-9 to TRBJ2-3; 11 bases map to TRBD1. The CDR3 runs to 15 residues. V dropped 5 bases and J dropped 0; count of bases not matched to a gene: 1. Germline CDR1 reads SEHNR; CDR2 reads FQNEAQ (reference sequence). CDR3: CASSGDRGSTDTQYF. In DNA, the CDR3 is TGTGCCAGCAGCGGGGACAGGGGGAGCACAGATACGCAGTATTTT.

Ten or more counts support this clonotype. The gene calls are TRBV5-1 and TRBJ2-1; 9 nucleotides match TRBD2. CDR1 is SGHRS, CDR2 YFSETQ, per germline. The CDR3 loop spans 16 amino acids. V shed 3 bases and J 8 bases; nucleotides not matched to a gene: 12. The CDR3 is CASSWAGAGGPHEQFF. The CDR3 nucleotides are TGCGCCAGCAGCTGGGCAGGGGCGGGAGGGCCGCATGAGCAGTTCTTC.

This clonotype has only a few counts. The chain uses TRBV19 and TRBJ2-5, with 8 bases that match TRBD2. The CDR3 is made up of 15 amino acids. J was trimmed by 5 bases and V by 4 bases; bases with no gene match: 9. Germline values: CDR1 LNHDA, CDR2 SQIVND (reference sequence). Here the CDR3 reads CASSNRRGESETQYF. Written as DNA, the CDR3 is TGTGCCAGTAGTAATCGGCGGGGGGAGTCGGAGACCCAGTACTTC.

This clonotype occurred many times. The chain uses TRBV5-4 and TRBJ2-3, with 11 bases identical to TRBD2. This CDR3 is built from 15 residues. J was trimmed by 9 bases and V by 1 base; bases with no gene match: 7. CDR1 SGHNT and CDR2 YYREEE come from the germline V gene (reference sequence). The CDR3 is CASSLQLAGVETQYF. DNA for the CDR3: TGTGCCAGCAGCTTGCAACTAGCGGGAGTGGAGACGCAGTATTTT.

This clonotype was found many times. This chain joins TRBV6-2 or TRBV6-3 and TRBJ2-7; no definite D call. Germline assignment: CDR1 MNHEY and CDR2 SVGEGT. V was cut by 5 bases and J by 2 bases, with 10 bases left in between. This CDR3 spans 13 amino acids. The DNA for the CDR3 is TGTGCCAGCAGTGAACGCCCAGCCTACGAGCAGTACTTC. It translates to CASSERPAYEQYF.

The genes are TRBV5-1 and TRBJ2-2; 10 bases fit TRBD1. With V trimmed by 4 bases and J by 0 bases, 6 bases remained unmatched. Germline CDR1 reads SGHRS; CDR2 reads YFSETQ. This CDR3 is built from 17 residues. Here the CDR3 reads CASSRNGQGANTGELFF. Here the CDR3 DNA reads TGCGCCAGCAGCCGAAACGGACAGGGGGCGAACACCGGGGAGCTGTTTTTT.

As for this clonotype: Since no conserved phenylalanine or tryptophan closes the CDR3, a read error is the likely cause. It is unclear where the CDR3 begins or ends on the DNA, so no DNA is shown, and the CDR3 is as TCRdb lists it. The V gene is TRBV2, the J gene TRBJ2-2; the table's D call TRBD2 went unverified against the DNA. Looked up from germline, CDR1 is SNHLY and CDR2 is FYNNEI. Termini included, the CDR3 measures 17 amino acids. CDR3 sequence: CASTRGAGGPRPGSCFS.

For this clonotype: It is likely a read error: a sequence one base away is far more abundant. The chain uses TRBV5-1 and TRBJ2-1; 7 nucleotides align to TRBD2. The trim removed 6 bases at V and 10 bases at J, leaving 13 bases unmatched. Germline V gene lookup returns CDR1 SGHRS and CDR2 YFSETQ. The CDR3 covers 14 residues. CDR3 residues: CASTSAGSSYEQFF. CDR3 nucleotides: TGCGCCAGCACATCAGCGGGGAGCTCCTACGAGCAGTTCTTC.

This clonotype was seen only a few times. This sequence joins TRBV5-1 and TRBJ1-3; D is unresolved. V was cut by 4 bases and J by 0 bases, with 17 bases left in between. Germline V lookup: CDR1 SGHRS, CDR2 YFSETQ. The CDR3 totals 17 residues. CDR3 loop: CASSPEGRSTSGNTIYF. The CDR3 DNA follows: TGCGCCAGCAGCCCGGAGGGCAGGAGCACCTCTGGAAACACCATATATTTT.

The chain uses TRBV5-4 and TRBJ1-2, with 7 bases identical to TRBD1. With V trimmed by 0 bases and J by 8 bases, 4 bases remained unmatched. Germline CDR1 and CDR2: SGHNT and YYREEE (reference sequence). The CDR3 consists of 13 residues. For the CDR3, the DNA is TGTGCCAGCAGCTTGGGGACAGGTGACGGCTACACCTTC. Translated: CASSLGTGDGYTF.

Concerning this clonotype itself: This probably arose from a read error, given a far larger clone one base away. The rearrangement links TRBV5-3 to TRBJ2-3; no clear D. TRBV5-3 is marked as an open reading frame, function uncertain. The CDR3 has 12 amino acids. CDR3 residues: CSSSHATDTQYF. The CDR3 DNA is TGTTCCAGCAGCCATGCTACAGATACGCAGTATTTT.

This clonotype was counted many times. This chain links TRBV5-1 with TRBJ1-5; 7 bases are shared with TRBD1. V shed 2 bases, J shed 4 bases, and the junction held 6 bases outside the gene matches. This CDR3 is 15 amino acids long. Germline V gene lookup returns CDR1 SGHRS and CDR2 YFSETQ. CDR3 in amino acids: CASSLEGARNQPQHF. The DNA for the CDR3 is TGCGCCAGCAGCTTAGAGGGGGCGCGGAATCAGCCCCAGCATTTT.

This clonotype was seen only once. With a much larger clone just one base away, this may be a read error. CDR3 bases: TGTGCCAGCAGTTTCCTCGGGGGGTTGCGTGGCTACACCTTC. It codes for CASSFLGGLRGYTF. V gene TRBV27 combines with J gene TRBJ1-2; D may be TRBD1 (5 bases). Between the trimmed V and J ends, which lost 3 bases and 7 bases, there was a span of 15 bases. The CDR3 sequence is 14 residues long. Germline loops: CDR1 MNHEY, CDR2 SMNVEV (reference sequence).